What follows are 22 T cell receptor beta chains derived from one specimen sequenced in a study of cytomegalovirus exposure and HLA in healthy donors. Sequencing was performed with immunoSEQ multiplex PCR; in TCRdb, only in-frame clones are kept and a portion is missing. The data contain tens of thousands of clones, over 90% of them singletons. The source material was PBMCs. The receptors were gathered from a woman aged 18 to 35 in good health and CMV-seropositive.

This chain connects TRBV15 to TRBJ2-1; D remains unclear. Trimming took 6 bases from V and 1 from J, leaving 10 bases between them. The V gene's germline CDR1 is LNHNV and CDR2 YYDKDF (reference sequence). This CDR3 spans 14 amino acids. DNA of the CDR3: TGTGCCACCAGTGGTATAGTATCCTACAATGAGCAGTTCTTC. This sequence encodes CATSGIVSYNEQFF.

This chain joins TRBV9 and TRBJ2-4; possibly TRBD1 for D (6 bases). Germline values: CDR1 SGDLS, CDR2 YYNGEE. The CDR3 is 13 amino acids. V was cut by 8 bases and J by 4 bases, with 13 bases left in between. For the CDR3, the DNA is TGTGCCAGAAAGGGGGAGACTAAAAACATTCAGTACTTC. Translating it yields CARKGETKNIQYF.

The chain recombines TRBV4-1 with TRBJ2-3, with TRBD1 matching 9 bases. Losses at the gene ends were 4 bases for V and 7 bases for J; bases not matched to a gene: 9. This CDR3 comprises 15 residues. CDR1 is MGHRA, CDR2 YSYEKL, per germline. The CDR3 DNA reads as TGCGCCAGCAGCCCACAGGGGGCGGGTAGCCATACGCAGTATTTT. Its translation is CASSPQGAGSHTQYF.

The chain recombines TRBV4-2 with TRBJ1-1; 7 bases are a match to TRBD1. Germline loops: CDR1 LGHNA, CDR2 YNFKEQ. V shed 3 bases and J 1 base; nucleotides not matched to a gene: 5. The CDR3 loop spans 15 amino acids. CDR3 sequence (DNA): TGTGCCAGCAGCCATACCGGGACAGCGAACACTGAAGCTTTCTTT. This gives the protein CASSHTGTANTEAFF.

This chain connects TRBV6-1 to TRBJ2-7; unclear D gene. The CDR3 is 10 residues long. CDR1 is MNHNS, CDR2 SASEGT, per germline. V was pared by 5 bases and J by 12 bases, with 11 bases between. The CDR3 DNA reads TGTGCCAGCAGTTTTCAAACTCTGTACTTC. Translation gives CASSFQTLYF.

The chain links TRBV10-3 to TRBJ2-7; 9 positions match TRBD1. The junction had 4 bases not matched to a gene; V was cut back by 3 bases and J by 1 base. This CDR3 has 15 amino acids. Germline assignment: CDR1 ENHRY and CDR2 SYGVKD. The CDR3 here is CAISDRDRESYEQYF. In DNA form, the CDR3 reads TGTGCCATCAGTGACCGGGACAGGGAGTCCTACGAGCAGTACTTC.

The gene calls are TRBV15 and TRBJ1-3, with D perhaps TRBD1 (6 bases). The CDR3 runs 15 residues. V dropped 1 base and J dropped 7 bases, with 14 bases sitting between them. Germline-derived CDR1 and CDR2 are LNHNV and YYDKDF (reference sequence). The CDR3 is CATSRVQGPGNTIYF. The CDR3 DNA is TGTGCCACCAGCAGAGTGCAGGGGCCGGGGAACACCATATATTTT.

The rearrangement joins TRBV27 to TRBJ1-2; 11 bases line up with TRBD1. The J segment lost 3 bases and the V segment lost 4 bases, leaving 10 bases of the junction unmatched. The CDR3 is 17 amino acids. Germline CDR1 reads MNHEY; CDR2 reads SMNVEV (reference sequence). CDR3 region: CASSSTGQGARDYGYTF. CDR3 nucleotides: TGTGCCAGCAGTTCAACCGGACAGGGGGCGAGGGACTATGGCTACACCTTC.

This rearrangement joins TRBV6-5 to TRBJ1-2; D possibly corresponds to TRBD1 (6 bases). V was trimmed by 10 bases and J by 8 bases, leaving 17 bases between them. The CDR3 sequence is 12 residues long. CDR1 and CDR2 (germline): MNHEY, SVGAGI. The CDR3 DNA follows: TGTGCCACCCGACAGGTTTCGGAGGGCTACACCTTC. The encoded protein is CATRQVSEGYTF.

This clone appeared a single time. The CDR3 sequence is CASSVAMGGVNTEAFF. The CDR3 DNA reads TGTGCCAGCAGCGTGGCGATGGGAGGGGTAAACACTGAAGCTTTCTTT. The chain is built from TRBV9 and TRBJ1-1, with D perhaps TRBD1 (5 bases). Trimming took off 2 bases at V and 2 bases at J, with 16 bases between the two ends. Germline-derived CDR1 and CDR2 are SGDLS and YYNGEE. CDR3 length: 16 amino acids.

The chain employs TRBV27 and TRBJ1-6; TRBD1 matches 11 bases. This CDR3 region has 16 residues. Germline V CDR1 and CDR2: MNHEY, SMNVEV (reference sequence). After removal of 5 bases from V and 10 bases from J, the junction contained 10 bases not matched to a gene. Here the CDR3 reads CASSNRGGTGGSPLHF. The CDR3 region has the DNA TGTGCCAGCAGTAATCGGGGCGGGACAGGGGGGTCACCCCTCCACTTT.

The J gene is TRBJ1-2, the V gene TRBV6-4, with TRBD1 matching 9 bases. CDR1 MRHNA and CDR2 SNTAGT come from the germline V gene. The CDR3 runs 16 residues. V shed 0 bases, J shed 5 bases, and the junction held 7 bases outside the gene matches. CDR3 in DNA: TGTGCCAGCAGTGACTCGAGTCACAGGGGGCGGTATGGCTACACCTTC. Encoded protein: CASSDSSHRGRYGYTF.

This chain joins TRBV19 and TRBJ1-1; 8 bases are a match to TRBD1. The CDR3 has 16 residues. CDR1 and CDR2 (germline): LNHDA, SQIVND (reference sequence). V was clipped by 6 bases and J by 4 bases; unmatched bases: 13. This CDR3 is CASRDRDAPTGTEAFF. Written as DNA, the CDR3 is TGTGCCAGTAGGGACAGGGACGCTCCTACGGGCACTGAAGCTTTCTTT.

The chain joins TRBV2 to TRBJ1-1; D possibly corresponds to TRBD1 (5 bases). Trimming pared 8 bases from V and 4 bases from J, leaving 14 bases between. The CDR3 runs to 13 residues. Looked up from germline, CDR1 is SNHLY and CDR2 is FYNNEI. This CDR3 reads CASGANRGTEAFF. The CDR3 DNA is TGTGCCAGCGGGGCAAACAGAGGCACTGAAGCTTTCTTT.

The chain couples TRBV7-9 to TRBJ2-2; D gene uncertain. CDR1 and CDR2 from the germline V gene are SEHNR and FQNEAQ (reference sequence). The CDR3 spans 16 residues. V lost 7 bases and J lost 1, with 16 bases in between. The CDR3 spells CASIPPTGGNTGELFF. The CDR3 DNA follows: TGTGCCAGCATCCCCCCCACGGGTGGGAACACCGGGGAGCTGTTTTTT.

The chain uses TRBV28 and TRBJ1-2; maybe TRBD1 (6 bases). The germline V gene encodes CDR1 MDHEN and CDR2 SYDVKM. Trimming took off 11 bases at V and 3 bases at J, with 16 bases between the two ends. The CDR3 consists of 13 residues. CDR3: CAGKAGGHYGYTF. CDR3 coding DNA: TGTGCCGGGAAAGCGGGGGGCCACTATGGCTACACCTTC.

The rearrangement uses TRBV5-1 and TRBJ2-2; TRBD1 matches at 8 bases. This CDR3 has 14 amino acids. Germline trimming cut 3 bases from V and 4 bases from J; bases unmatched to any gene: 2. Germline CDR1 is SGHRS and CDR2 is YFSETQ. The CDR3 DNA reads TGCGCCAGCAGCTCCGGACAGGGCACCGGGGAGCTGTTTTTT. It is translated as CASSSGQGTGELFF.

The chain is built from TRBV18 and TRBJ2-2; 14 bases agree with TRBD2. Germline CDR1 reads KGHSH; CDR2 reads LQKENI. CDR3 length: 16 residues. V gave up 4 bases and J gave up 3 bases; unmatched junction bases: 1. The CDR3 DNA reads as TGTGCCAGCTCACAGGGACTAGCGGGAGACACCGGGGAGCTGTTTTTT. It codes for CASSQGLAGDTGELFF.

The chain couples TRBV10-3 to TRBJ2-2; D call uncertain. This CDR3 contains 12 residues. The germline V gene has CDR1 ENHRY and CDR2 SYGVKD. V was cut by 7 bases and J by 1 base, with 4 bases left in between. The CDR3 nucleotides read TGTGCCATCACCAGGAACACCGGGGAGCTGTTTTTT. Translated: CAITRNTGELFF.

This chain uses TRBV30 with TRBJ1-4; possible D gene TRBD1, 6 bases. Germline V gives CDR1 GTSNPN, CDR2 SVGIG (reference sequence). This CDR3 is built from 13 residues. The V end lost 2 bases, the J end lost 3 bases, and 7 bases lay between the germline ends. CDR3 bases: TGTGCCTGGAGTTCAGGGGCTAATGAAAAACTGTTTTTT. Encoded protein: CAWSSGANEKLFF.

The rearrangement joins TRBV4-1 to TRBJ1-5; tentative D call: TRBD1 (5 bases). V lost 7 bases to trimming and J lost 1 base, with 14 bases between them. The CDR3 covers 15 residues. The germline gives CDR1 MGHRA, CDR2 YSYEKL. The CDR3 spells CASKPGQGSNQPQHF. The CDR3 nucleotides read TGCGCCAGCAAGCCAGGCCAGGGAAGCAATCAGCCCCAGCATTTT.

The J gene is TRBJ2-2, the V gene TRBV6-5; 8 nucleotides match TRBD1. Germline CDR1 MNHEY, CDR2 SVGAGI. Unmatched junction bases numbered 5, after V lost 6 bases and J lost 5 bases. The CDR3 runs to 14 residues. The CDR3 DNA reads as TGTGCCAGCAGAGGACAGGGAAGTACCGGGGAGCTGTTTTTT. It is translated as CASRGQGSTGELFF.